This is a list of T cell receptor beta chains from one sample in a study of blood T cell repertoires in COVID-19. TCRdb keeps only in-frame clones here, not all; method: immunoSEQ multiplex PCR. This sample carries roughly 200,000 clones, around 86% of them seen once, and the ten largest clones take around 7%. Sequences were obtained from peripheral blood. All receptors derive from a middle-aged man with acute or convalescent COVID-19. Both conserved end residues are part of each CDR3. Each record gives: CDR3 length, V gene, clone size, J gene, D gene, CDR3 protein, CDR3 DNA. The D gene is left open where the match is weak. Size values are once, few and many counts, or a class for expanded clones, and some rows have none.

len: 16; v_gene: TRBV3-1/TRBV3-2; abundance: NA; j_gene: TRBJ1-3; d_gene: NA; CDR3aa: CASSQVGGLAGNTIYF; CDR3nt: TGTGCCAGCAGCCAAGTAGGAGGGTTGGCTGGAAACACCATATATTTT
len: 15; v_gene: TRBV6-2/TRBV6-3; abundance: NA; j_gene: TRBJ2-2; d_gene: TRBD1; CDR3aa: CASSPTGGAGGELFF; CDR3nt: TGTGCCAGCAGTCCCACAGGGGGCGCCGGCGGGGAGCTGTTTTTT
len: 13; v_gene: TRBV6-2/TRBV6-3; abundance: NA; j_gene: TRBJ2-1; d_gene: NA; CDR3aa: CASSYSGYNEQFF; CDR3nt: TGTGCCAGCAGTTATTCGGGATACAATGAGCAGTTCTTC
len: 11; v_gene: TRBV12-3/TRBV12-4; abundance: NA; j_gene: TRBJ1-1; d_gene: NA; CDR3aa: CASQGNTEAFF; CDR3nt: TGTGCCAGCCAGGGGAACACTGAAGCTTTCTTT
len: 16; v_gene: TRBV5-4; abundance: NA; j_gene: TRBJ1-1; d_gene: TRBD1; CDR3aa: CASSLVGGVSSAEAFF; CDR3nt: TGTGCCAGCAGCTTGGTAGGGGGCGTAAGTTCTGCTGAAGCTTTCTTT
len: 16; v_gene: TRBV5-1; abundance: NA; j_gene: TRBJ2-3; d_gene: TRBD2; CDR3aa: CASSLAVLADTDTQYF; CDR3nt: TGCGCCAGCAGCTTGGCCGTGCTAGCGGACACAGATACGCAGTATTTT
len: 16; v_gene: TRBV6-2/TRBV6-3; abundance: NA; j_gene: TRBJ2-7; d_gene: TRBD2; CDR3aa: CASSYRVQRGSYEQYF; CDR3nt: TGTGCCAGCAGTTACCGGGTTCAGCGGGGGAGTTACGAGCAGTACTTC
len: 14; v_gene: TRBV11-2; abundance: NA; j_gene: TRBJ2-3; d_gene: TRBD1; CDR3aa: CASSPGQTLDTQYF; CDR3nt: TGTGCCAGCAGCCCGGGACAGACCTTGGATACGCAGTATTTT
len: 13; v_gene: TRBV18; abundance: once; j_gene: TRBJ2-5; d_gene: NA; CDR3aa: CASSQRYQETQYF; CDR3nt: TGTGCCAGCTCACAGAGGTACCAAGAGACCCAGTACTTC
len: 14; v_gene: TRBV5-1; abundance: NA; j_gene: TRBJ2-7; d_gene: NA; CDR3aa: CASSLDSSSYEQYF; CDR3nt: TGCGCCAGCAGCTTGGACTCAAGCTCCTACGAGCAGTACTTC
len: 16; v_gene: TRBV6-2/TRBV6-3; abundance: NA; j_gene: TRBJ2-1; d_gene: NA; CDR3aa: CASSYQGGPTYNEQFF; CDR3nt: TGTGCCAGCAGTTACCAAGGAGGGCCAACCTACAATGAGCAGTTCTTC
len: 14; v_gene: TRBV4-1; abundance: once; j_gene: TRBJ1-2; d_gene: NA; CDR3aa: CASSPVKGDYGYTF; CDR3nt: TGCGCCAGCAGCCCGGTAAAGGGGGACTATGGCTACACCTTC
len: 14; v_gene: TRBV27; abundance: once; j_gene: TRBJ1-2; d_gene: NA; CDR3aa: CASSLSGLGGGYTF; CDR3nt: TGTGCCAGCAGTTTATCAGGACTCGGGGGGGGCTACACCTTC
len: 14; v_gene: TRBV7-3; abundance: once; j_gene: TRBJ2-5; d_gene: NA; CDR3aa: CASSLNAGQETQYF; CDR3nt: TGTGCCAGCAGCTTAAACGCGGGCCAAGAGACCCAGTACTTC
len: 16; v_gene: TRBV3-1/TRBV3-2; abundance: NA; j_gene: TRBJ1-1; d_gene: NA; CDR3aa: CASSQGAKILNTEAFF; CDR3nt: TGTGCCAGCAGCCAAGGGGCTAAGATTTTGAACACTGAAGCTTTCTTT
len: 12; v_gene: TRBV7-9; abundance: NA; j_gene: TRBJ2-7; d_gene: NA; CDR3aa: CASSSRSYEQYF; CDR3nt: TGTGCCAGCAGCTCTCGTTCCTACGAGCAGTACTTC
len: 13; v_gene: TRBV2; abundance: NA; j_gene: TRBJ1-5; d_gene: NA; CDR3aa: CASKTGYNQPQHF; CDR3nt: TGTGCCAGCAAAACCGGGTACAATCAGCCCCAGCATTTT
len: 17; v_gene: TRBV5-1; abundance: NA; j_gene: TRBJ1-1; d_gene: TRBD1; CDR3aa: CASSSPRGTGLNTEAFF; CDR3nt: TGCGCCAGCAGCTCCCCCCGGGGGACAGGGTTGAACACTGAAGCTTTCTTT
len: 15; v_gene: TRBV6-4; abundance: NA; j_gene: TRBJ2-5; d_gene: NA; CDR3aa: CASSDSAQGRETQYF; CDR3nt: TGTGCCAGCAGTGACTCGGCGCAGGGGCGCGAGACCCAGTACTTC
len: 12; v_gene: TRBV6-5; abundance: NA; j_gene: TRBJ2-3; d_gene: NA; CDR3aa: CASSYSRAFFLF; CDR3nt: TGTGCCAGCAGCTACAGTAGAGCTTTTTTTTTATTT
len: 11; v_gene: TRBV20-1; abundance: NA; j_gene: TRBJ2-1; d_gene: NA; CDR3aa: CSAIQGLGHFF; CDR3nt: TGCAGTGCTATCCAGGGCCTCGGACATTTCTTC
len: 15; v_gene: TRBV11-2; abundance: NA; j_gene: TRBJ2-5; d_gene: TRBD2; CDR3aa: CASSNRLAGIETQYF; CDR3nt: TGTGCCAGCAGCAACCGACTAGCGGGGATTGAGACCCAGTACTTC
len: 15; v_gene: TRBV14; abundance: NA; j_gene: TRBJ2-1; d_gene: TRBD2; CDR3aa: CASSQELAGYNEQFF; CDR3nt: TGTGCCAGCAGCCAAGAGCTAGCGGGGTACAATGAGCAGTTCTTC
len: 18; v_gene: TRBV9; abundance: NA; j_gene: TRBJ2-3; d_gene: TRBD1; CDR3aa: CASSVALRTGVPPDTQYF; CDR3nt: TGTGCCAGCAGCGTAGCTTTACGGACAGGGGTTCCCCCAGATACGCAGTATTTT
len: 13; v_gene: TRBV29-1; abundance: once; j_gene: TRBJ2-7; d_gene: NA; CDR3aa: CSVRLGGAYEQYF; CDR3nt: TGCAGCGTACGGCTAGGAGGAGCCTACGAGCAGTACTTC
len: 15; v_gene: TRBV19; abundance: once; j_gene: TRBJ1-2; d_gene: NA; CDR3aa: CASSIGPGGVYGYTF; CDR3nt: TGTGCCAGTAGTATAGGGCCTGGAGGGGTCTATGGCTACACCTTC
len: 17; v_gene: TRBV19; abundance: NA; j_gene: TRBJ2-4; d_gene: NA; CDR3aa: CASSIWVGGIAKNIQYF; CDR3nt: TGTGCCAGTAGTATTTGGGTGGGCGGGATAGCCAAAAACATTCAGTACTTC
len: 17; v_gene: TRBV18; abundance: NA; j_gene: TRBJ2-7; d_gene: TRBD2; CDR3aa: CASSPTRAGGLSYEQYF; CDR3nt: TGTGCCAGCTCACCAACCCGAGCGGGAGGGCTCTCCTACGAGCAGTACTTC
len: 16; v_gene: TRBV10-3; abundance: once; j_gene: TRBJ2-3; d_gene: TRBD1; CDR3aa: CAISAGTGGFTDTQYF; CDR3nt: TGTGCCATCAGTGCTGGGACAGGGGGCTTCACAGATACGCAGTATTTT
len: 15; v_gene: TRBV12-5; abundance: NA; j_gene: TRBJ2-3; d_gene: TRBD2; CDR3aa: CASGLQRGGADTQYF; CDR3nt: TGTGCTAGTGGTTTACAGCGGGGGGGGGCAGATACGCAGTATTTT
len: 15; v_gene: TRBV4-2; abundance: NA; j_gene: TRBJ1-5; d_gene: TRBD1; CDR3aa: CASSQASDRNQPQHF; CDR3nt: TGTGCCAGCAGCCAAGCCTCGGACAGGAATCAGCCCCAGCATTTT
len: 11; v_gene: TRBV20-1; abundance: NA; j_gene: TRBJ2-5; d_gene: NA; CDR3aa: CSPVDQETQYF; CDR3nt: TGCAGTCCGGTGGACCAAGAGACCCAGTACTTC
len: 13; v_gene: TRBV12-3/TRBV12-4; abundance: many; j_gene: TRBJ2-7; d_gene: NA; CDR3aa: CASSWTTSYEQYF; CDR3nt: TGTGCCAGCAGTTGGACAACGAGCTACGAGCAGTACTTC
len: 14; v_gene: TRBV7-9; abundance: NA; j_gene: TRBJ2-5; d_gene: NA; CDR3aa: CASSLGSTSETQYF; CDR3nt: TGTGCCAGCAGCTTAGGGAGTACCTCGGAGACCCAGTACTTC
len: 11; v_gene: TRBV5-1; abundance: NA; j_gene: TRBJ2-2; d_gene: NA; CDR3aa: CASSSDRELFF; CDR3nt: TGCGCCAGCAGCTCAGACAGGGAGCTGTTTTTT
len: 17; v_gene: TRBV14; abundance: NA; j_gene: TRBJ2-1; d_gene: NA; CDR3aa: CASSQDLRYSTVDEQFF; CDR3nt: TGTGCCAGCAGCCAAGATCTAAGATACTCGACTGTTGATGAGCAGTTCTTC